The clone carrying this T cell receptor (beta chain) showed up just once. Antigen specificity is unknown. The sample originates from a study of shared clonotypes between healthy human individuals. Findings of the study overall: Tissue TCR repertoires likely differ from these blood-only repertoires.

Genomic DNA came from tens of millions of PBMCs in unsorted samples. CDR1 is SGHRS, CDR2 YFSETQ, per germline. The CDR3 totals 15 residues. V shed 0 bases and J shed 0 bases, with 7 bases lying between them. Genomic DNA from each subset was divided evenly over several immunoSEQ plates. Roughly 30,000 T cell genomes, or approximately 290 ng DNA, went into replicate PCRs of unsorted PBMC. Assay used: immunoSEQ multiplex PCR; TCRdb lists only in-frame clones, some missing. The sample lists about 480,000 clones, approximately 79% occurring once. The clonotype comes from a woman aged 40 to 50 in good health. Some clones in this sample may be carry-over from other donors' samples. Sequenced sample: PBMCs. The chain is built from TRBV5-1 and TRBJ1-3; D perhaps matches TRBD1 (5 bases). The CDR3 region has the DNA TGCGCCAGCAGCTTGGGGGGGATCTCTGGAAACACCATATATTTT. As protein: CASSLGGISGNTIYF. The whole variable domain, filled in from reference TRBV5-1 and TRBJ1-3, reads KAGVTQTPRYLIKTRGQQVTLSCSPISGHRSVSWYQQTPGQGLQFLFEYFSETQRNKGNFPGRFSGRQFSNSRSEMNVSTLELGDSALYLCASSLGGISGNTIYFGEGSWLTVV.